The 21 T cell receptor beta chains reported below all come from one sample, sequenced in a study of a mutant IDH1 vaccine in newly diagnosed glioma. Generated by immunoSEQ multiplex PCR, the TCRdb table keeps only in-frame clones and is missing some. The repertoire holds 25,000 to 35,000 clones, with around 79% as singletons. Indicated time point: baseline, week 1 (first vaccination visit). This sample's treatment: pre-vaccination baseline after standard-of-care therapy. The material sequenced was PBMCs, taken from a glioma patient treated with radiotherapy, temozolomide or both. The receptors were gathered from a man aged 30-40 years with glioma.

The V and J genes are TRBV19 and TRBJ2-5, with D possibly TRBD1 on 5 matching bases. CDR3 length equals 15 residues. V shed 6 bases and J shed 4 bases, with 18 bases lying between them. Germline V gene sequence: CDR1 LNHDA, CDR2 SQIVND (reference sequence). CDR3 sequence: CASSAETGFGETQYF. For the CDR3, the DNA is TGTGCCAGTAGCGCCGAAACAGGATTTGGAGAGACCCAGTACTTC.

This clone appeared a few times. This rearrangement joins TRBV6-1 to TRBJ1-5; D unresolved. Trimming shortened V by 6 bases and J by 2 bases, and 14 bases separated the two germline ends. The CDR3 has 15 residues. CDR1 and CDR2 (germline): MNHNS, SASEGT. The CDR3: CASSLNGVGNQPQHF. The CDR3 DNA reads TGTGCCAGCAGCCTCAATGGAGTGGGCAATCAGCCCCAGCATTTT.

The chain links TRBV4-1 to TRBJ2-6; 9 bases fit TRBD1. Germline-derived CDR1 and CDR2 are MGHRA and YSYEKL. V gave up 0 bases and J gave up 0 bases; unmatched junction bases: 12. The CDR3 is 21 amino acids. CDR3 in amino acids: CASSQDWLGGTGSSGANVLTF. The DNA of the CDR3 is TGCGCCAGCAGCCAAGATTGGCTAGGGGGGACAGGGAGCTCTGGGGCCAACGTCCTGACTTTC.

The chain recombines TRBV5-1 with TRBJ2-2; D might be TRBD2 (5 bases). The V and J ends lost 1 base and 4 bases respectively, with 11 bases between them. This CDR3 contains 15 residues. The V gene's germline CDR1 is SGHRS and CDR2 YFSETQ. The CDR3 nucleotides are TGCGCCAGCAGCTTGCACGGGATGGGCACCGGGGAGCTGTTTTTT. As protein: CASSLHGMGTGELFF. Variable domain in full (rest from reference TRBV5-1 and TRBJ2-2): KAGVTQTPRYLIKTRGQQVTLSCSPISGHRSVSWYQQTPGQGLQFLFEYFSETQRNKGNFPGRFSGRQFSNSRSEMNVSTLELGDSALYLCASSLHGMGTGELFFGEGSRLTVL.

This chain's CDR3 is CASSLGQGRGGYTF. For the CDR3, the DNA is TGTGCCAGCAGCTTAGGCCAGGGTCGGGGCGGCTACACCTTC. V usage is TRBV13 and J usage is TRBJ1-2, with a tentative D call TRBD1 (5 bases). Trimming removed 0 bases from V and 8 bases from J, with 13 bases in between. Germline-derived CDR1 and CDR2 are PRHDT and FYEKMQ (reference sequence). This CDR3 has 14 residues.

This clone was observed once. The chain employs TRBV6-6 and TRBJ2-5; TRBD1 matches at 8 bases. The CDR3 extends over 16 amino acids. Trimming removed 2 bases from V and 5 bases from J; junction bases left unmatched: 10. The V gene's germline CDR1 is MNHNY and CDR2 SVGAGI (reference sequence). The CDR3 DNA follows: TGTGCCAGCAGTTACGCCGAGACAGGGGTAATGGAGACCCAGTACTTC. Protein: CASSYAETGVMETQYF.

In its sample, this clone was seen a few times. The gene calls are TRBV6-1 and TRBJ2-7; D is tentatively TRBD1 or TRBD2 (6 bases each). CDR1 MNHNS and CDR2 SASEGT come from the germline V gene. Trimming shortened V by 1 base and J by 2 bases, and 12 bases separated the two germline ends. The CDR3 loop spans 15 amino acids. The CDR3 is CASSEGPGEAYEQYF. DNA for the CDR3: TGTGCCAGCAGTGAAGGCCCAGGGGAGGCCTACGAGCAGTACTTC.

The V call is TRBV4-1, the J call TRBJ1-2; TRBD1 matches at 9 bases. J was trimmed by 6 bases and V by 8 bases; bases with no gene match: 13. Germline loops: CDR1 MGHRA, CDR2 YSYEKL. The CDR3 runs 15 residues. CDR3 DNA sequence: TGCGCCAGCTCCTCCCGGGTCGACAGGGGGGATGGCTACACCTTC. It encodes CASSSRVDRGDGYTF.

The rearrangement joins TRBV28 to TRBJ1-1; 7 positions match TRBD1. J lost 4 bases, V lost 5 bases, and 10 bases had no gene match. CDR1 is MDHEN, CDR2 SYDVKM, per germline. The length of the CDR3 is 15 residues. The CDR3: CASSQQGKGGTEAFF. The DNA for the CDR3 is TGTGCCAGCAGTCAACAGGGGAAGGGGGGCACTGAAGCTTTCTTT.

This rearrangement joins TRBV5-1 to TRBJ1-1; D not certain. V lost 0 bases, J lost 2 bases, and 8 bases lay in between. CDR3 length equals 14 residues. Germline CDR1 SGHRS, CDR2 YFSETQ. This CDR3 is CASSLEVKNTEAFF. Here the CDR3 DNA reads TGCGCCAGCAGCTTGGAGGTCAAAAACACTGAAGCTTTCTTT.

The rearrangement joins TRBV6-1 to TRBJ2-7; no firm D call. The CDR3 has 11 residues. V lost 2 bases and J lost 9, with 8 bases in between. The germline gives CDR1 MNHNS, CDR2 SASEGT. In DNA, the CDR3 is TGTGCCAGCAGTGAACCCTATAGGCAGTACTTC. Residues: CASSEPYRQYF.

This chain joins TRBV6-6 and TRBJ1-3, with a possible D match to TRBD1 (6 bases). This CDR3 spans 16 amino acids. V gave up 6 bases and J gave up 0 bases, with 15 bases separating them. Germline CDR1 is MNHNY and CDR2 is SVGAGI (reference sequence). The CDR3 is CASSTGTQDSGNTIYF. The CDR3 bases are TGTGCCAGCAGCACCGGGACACAAGACTCTGGAAACACCATATATTTT.

The chain links TRBV5-4 to TRBJ1-4; D is uncertain. The CDR3 length is 16 residues. Trimming left V 0 bases short and J 0 bases short, with 9 bases between. Per the germline V gene, CDR1 is SGHNT and CDR2 is YYREEE (reference sequence). The CDR3 sequence: CASSLGADTTNEKLFF. Written as DNA, the CDR3 is TGTGCCAGCAGCTTGGGGGCGGATACAACTAATGAAAAACTGTTTTTT.

The J gene is TRBJ2-2, the V gene TRBV4-1; possibly TRBD2 for D (7 bases). The germline V and J ends were trimmed by 4 bases and 5 bases, with 23 bases remaining between them. Germline CDR1 is MGHRA and CDR2 is YSYEKL. The CDR3 has 18 amino acids. The CDR3 bases are TGCGCCAGCAGCCTATACCTGGGGGCGACTAGCCGAACCGGGGAGCTGTTTTTT. Its translation is CASSLYLGATSRTGELFF.

This clone was seen once. The chain recombines TRBV4-1 with TRBJ2-7; no definite D call. Germline CDR1 is MGHRA and CDR2 is YSYEKL. This CDR3 comprises 14 residues. V was shortened by 0 bases and J by 5 bases, with 11 bases between the two germline ends. CDR3 region: CASSQDLGMDEQYF. The CDR3 DNA reads as TGCGCCAGCAGCCAAGATTTGGGTATGGACGAGCAGTACTTC.

The chain couples TRBV25-1 to TRBJ1-1; D perhaps matches TRBD1 (6 bases). The germline V gene encodes CDR1 MGHDK and CDR2 SYGVNS. Trimming cost V 1 base and J 10 bases, with 10 bases left between them. The CDR3 has 12 amino acids. This CDR3 reads CASSELGGGAFF. CDR3 coding DNA: TGTGCCAGCAGTGAATTAGGGGGGGGAGCTTTCTTT.

The chain is built from TRBV7-2 and TRBJ1-1; D is perhaps TRBD1 (5 bases). The germline CDR1 and CDR2 sequences are SGHTA and FQGNSA. Trimming cost V 4 bases and J 0 bases, with 12 bases left between them. The CDR3 spans 15 residues. The CDR3: CASSSGTLLNTEAFF. The CDR3 DNA follows: TGTGCCAGCAGCTCAGGGACCCTCTTGAACACTGAAGCTTTCTTT. Full variable domain (remainder filled in from reference TRBV7-2 and TRBJ1-1): GAGVSQSPSNKVTEKGKDVELRCDPISGHTALYWYRQSLGQGLEFLIYFQGNSAPDKSGLPSDRFSAERTGGSVSTLTIQRTQQEDSAVYLCASSSGTLLNTEAFFGQGTRLTVV.

The V gene is TRBV4-1, the J gene TRBJ2-2; 10 bases are a match to TRBD1. Trimming removed 0 bases from V and 3 bases from J; junction bases left unmatched: 1. The germline CDR1 and CDR2 sequences are MGHRA and YSYEKL. The CDR3 has 16 amino acids. The CDR3 DNA reads as TGCGCCAGCAGCCAAGATGGGACAGGGGACACCGGGGAGCTGTTTTTT. Amino acid sequence: CASSQDGTGDTGELFF.

The gene calls are TRBV5-6 and TRBJ2-7, with TRBD2 identical over 11 bases. V lost 2 bases and J lost 4; bases outside the gene matches: 5. Germline V gene lookup returns CDR1 SGHDT and CDR2 YYEEEE. CDR3 size: 15 residues. The CDR3 region is CASSFGGLAVYEQYF. CDR3 in DNA: TGTGCCAGCAGCTTCGGGGGACTAGCGGTGTACGAGCAGTACTTC.

The chain carries TRBV4-1 and TRBJ2-2, with TRBD2 matching 10 bases. There are 18 residues in the CDR3. Per germline, CDR1 MGHRA and CDR2 YSYEKL. The junction had 8 bases not matched to a gene; V was cut back by 1 base and J by 3 bases. CDR3 residues: CASSQASGRADHTGELFF. Here the CDR3 DNA reads TGCGCCAGCAGCCAAGCGAGCGGGAGGGCCGACCACACCGGGGAGCTGTTTTTT.

This sequence joins TRBV6-5 and TRBJ1-3; D unclear. There are 12 residues in the CDR3. Trimming pared 2 bases from V and 8 bases from J, leaving 7 bases between. CDR1 is MNHEY and CDR2 is SVGAGI in the germline V gene. This chain's CDR3 is CASSYKTYTIYF. DNA of the CDR3: TGTGCCAGCAGTTACAAGACGTACACCATATATTTT.